This T cell receptor beta chain comes out of a study of CD8+ T cells in alopecia areata. For the study at large: Tofacitinib administration to treated patients was oral, at 5 to 10 mg twice daily.

As concerns this clone: Sequence at one end of the junction differs from germline and may be a read error.

The study team obtained lesional scalp punch biopsies and peripheral blood from alopecia areata patients. CDR1 and CDR2 from the germline V gene are SSHAT and FNYEAQ (reference sequence). The CDR3 has 15 amino acids. After isolation, RNA underwent reverse transcription to generate cDNA as the sequencing template. Some clones are missing from TCRdb's copy, which holds only in-frame ones; the method was immunoSEQ multiplex PCR. The repertoire holds hundreds of thousands of clones, roughly two thirds seen once, with approximately 1.2% in the top ten. The chain uses TRBV7-7 and TRBJ2-2; D gene uncertain. The starting material was CD4+ T cells sorted from blood, obtained at week 0. The clonotype was recovered from a human donor with alopecia areata. CDR3 loop: CASSPSLGITGELFF. The CDR3 nucleotides read TGTGCTAGCAGCCCTAGTCTGGGGATCACCGGGGAGCTGTTTTTT.